Each of the 19 T cell receptor beta chains below was sequenced from the same sample in a study of T cells in Graves' hyperthyroidism and ophthalmopathy (dated by TCRdb to the late 2010s). Library preparation used multiplex PCR. Sequencing relied on an Illumina HiSeq 2000. The TCR beta CDR3 regions were amplified from RNA transcripts. The first round of RT-PCR for the TCR CDR3 was performed with the HTBI primer set and the Qiagen OneStep RT-PCR kit. TCRdb reprocessed the public reads (quality trimming at Q25 with fastp, clone calling with MiXCR) and kept in-frame beta chains. Records with the same CDR3 protein are collapsed into one entry carrying the most frequent genes and DNA. In this sample the table shows under 300,000 distinct CDR3 sequences, about 13% of which occur a single time. Roughly 7.9% of the sample lies in the top ten. Sequences were obtained from blood. These receptors were taken from a woman aged 40 to 50 with Graves' hyperthyroidism.

This clonotype has only a few counts. The chain joins TRBV18 to TRBJ2-3; the D is unclear. The CDR3 loop spans 14 amino acids. The ends were cut back, 3 bases at V and 1 base at J, with 8 bases in the middle. The germline V gene encodes CDR1 KGHSH and CDR2 LQKENI. As DNA, the CDR3 is TGTGCCAGCTCACCCAGCCCCGGCACAGATACGCAGTATTTT. Protein product: CASSPSPGTDTQYF.

The table lists this clonotype with a few counts. CDR3 bases: TGTGCCAGCTCCCCTTTCCGGGAGATGGTAGCTGAAGCTTTCTTT. Its protein is CASSPFREMVAEAFF. The chain has TRBV18 and TRBJ1-1; no firm D call. Germline V CDR1 and CDR2: KGHSH, LQKENI. Trimming took 6 bases from V and 6 from J, leaving 20 bases between them. The CDR3 sequence is 15 residues long.

This clonotype has at least ten counts. The chain joins TRBV20-1 to TRBJ2-5; TRBD2 matches 11 bases. Losses at the gene ends were 5 bases for V and 1 base for J; bases not matched to a gene: 9. Germline CDR1 reads DFQATT; CDR2 reads SNEGSKA (reference sequence). The CDR3 runs 16 residues. The CDR3 bases are TGCAGTGCTGAACCTGAGACTAGCGGGACCCAAGAGACCCAGTACTTC. Its protein is CSAEPETSGTQETQYF.

In this sample, this clonotype turned up many times. The chain has TRBV6-2 or TRBV6-3 and TRBJ2-1; 8 nucleotides match TRBD2. The germline CDR1 and CDR2 sequences are MNHEY and SVGEGT. V trimming: 0 bases; J trimming: 7 bases; junction bases outside the gene matches: 8. This CDR3 contains 16 residues. CDR3 DNA sequence: TGTGCCAGCAGTTACTCAGGAAGCGGGAGATGGAATGAGCAGTTCTTC. It codes for CASSYSGSGRWNEQFF.

There are many counts of this clonotype. V gene TRBV20-1 combines with J gene TRBJ1-5; D is perhaps TRBD1 (5 bases). The CDR3 extends over 14 amino acids. Per the germline V gene, CDR1 is DFQATT and CDR2 is SNEGSKA (reference sequence). V dropped 6 bases and J dropped 7 bases, with 19 bases sitting between them. CDR3 region: CSAPVIGRGQPQHF. CDR3 sequence (DNA): TGCAGTGCCCCCGTTATAGGTCGGGGGCAGCCCCAGCATTTT.

This clonotype was seen many times. V usage is TRBV6-5 and J usage is TRBJ1-2; unclear D gene. V lost 0 bases, J lost 1 base, and 9 bases lay in between. The CDR3 has 15 residues. Germline V gene data show CDR1 as MNHEY and CDR2 as SVGAGI. The CDR3 coding sequence is TGTGCCAGCAGTTACTCGGAGGGAGTTAACTATGGCTACACCTTC. Residues: CASSYSEGVNYGYTF.

V and J are TRBV7-8 and TRBJ2-3; D call uncertain. V was clipped by 3 bases and J by 2 bases, with 9 bases between them. The CDR3 contains 14 residues. Germline assignment: CDR1 SGHVS and CDR2 FQNEAQ. CDR3 region: CASSLARNTDTQYF. The CDR3 DNA sequence: TGTGCCAGCAGCTTGGCTAGAAACACAGATACGCAGTATTTT.

Turning to this clonotype: A much larger clonotype is one base distant, so this may be a read error. This chain uses TRBV7-9 with TRBJ1-1; D ambiguous. CDR3 size: 15 residues. Germline CDR1 is SEHNR and CDR2 is FQNEAQ (reference sequence). CDR3 sequence: CASSLDLGKNTGAFF. The DNA for the CDR3 is TGTGCCAGCAGCTTAGATCTGGGCAAGAACACTGGAGCTTTCTTT. The variable domain in full, with the rest retrieved from reference TRBV7-9 and TRBJ1-1, is DTGVSQNPRHKITKRGQNVTFRCDPISEHNRLYWYRQTLGQGPEFLTYFQNEAQLEKSRLLSDRFSAERPKGSFSTLEIQRTEQGDSAMYLCASSLDLGKNTGAFFGQGTRLTVV.

This clonotype was seen repeatedly, ten times or more. The chain combines TRBV29-1 with TRBJ2-7, with D perhaps matching TRBD2 (7 bases). The CDR3 is 13 residues long. With 6 bases removed from V and 7 bases from J, the gap between germline ends came to 19 bases. Germline-derived CDR1 and CDR2 are SQVTM and ANQGSEA. The CDR3 region is CSVGRGLGGEQYF. CDR3 nucleotides: TGCAGCGTAGGGCGGGGGCTAGGAGGGGAGCAGTACTTC.

This clonotype was counted ten times or more. V usage is TRBV6-2 or TRBV6-3 and J usage is TRBJ2-2; 12 nucleotides align to TRBD2. J lost 5 bases, V lost 0 bases, and 4 bases had no gene match. This CDR3 region has 17 residues. Per the germline V gene, CDR1 is MNHEY and CDR2 is SVGEGT. CDR3 sequence: CASSYSTSGSYTGELFF. Here the CDR3 DNA reads TGTGCCAGCAGTTACTCGACTAGCGGGAGTTATACCGGGGAGCTGTTTTTT.

The chain recombines TRBV19 with TRBJ2-2; perhaps D is TRBD1 or TRBD2 (6 bases each). V shed 6 bases and J shed 2 bases, with 13 bases lying between them. The V gene's germline CDR1 is LNHDA and CDR2 SQIVND (reference sequence). The CDR3 is 15 residues long. The CDR3 DNA sequence: TGTGCCAGTAGAGGGGGGACACCCAACACCGGGGAGCTGTTTTTT. Translating it yields CASRGGTPNTGELFF.

This clonotype has more than one count but fewer than ten. The chain's CDR3 is CSARASGWEDTQYF. The DNA for the CDR3 is TGCAGTGCTAGAGCTAGCGGGTGGGAAGATACGCAGTATTTT. This chain uses TRBV20-1 with TRBJ2-3; 8 bases are shared with TRBD2. Germline assignment: CDR1 DFQATT and CDR2 SNEGSKA (reference sequence). V trimming: 1 base; J trimming: 5 bases; junction bases outside the gene matches: 5. This CDR3 comprises 14 residues.

This clonotype was seen at least ten times. J is TRBJ2-1 and V is TRBV6-1, with D possibly being TRBD2 (5 bases). Germline V gene sequence: CDR1 MNHNS, CDR2 SASEGT. V was cut by 6 bases and J by 0 bases, with 15 bases left in between. The CDR3 has 16 residues. CDR3 region: CASSPAPGFSYNEQFF. The CDR3 region has the DNA TGTGCCAGCAGCCCCGCCCCGGGGTTCTCCTACAATGAGCAGTTCTTC.

This clonotype was seen ten or more times. V gene TRBV5-4 combines with J gene TRBJ1-2, with TRBD1 matching over 8 bases. The CDR3 totals 16 residues. Germline V CDR1 and CDR2: SGHNT, YYREEE (reference sequence). J lost 4 bases, V lost 3 bases, and 11 bases had no gene match. CDR3 nucleotides: TGTGCCAGCAGCTCAGCCCCTCAGGGGGCCATCTATGGCTACACCTTC. It is translated as CASSSAPQGAIYGYTF.

The J gene is TRBJ2-7, the V gene TRBV20-1, with TRBD1 identical over 7 bases. J was trimmed by 1 base and V by 4 bases; bases with no gene match: 4. The CDR3 is 13 residues long. CDR1 and CDR2 (germline): DFQATT, SNEGSKA (reference sequence). This CDR3 is CSAKPGQSYEQYF. DNA for the CDR3: TGCAGTGCTAAGCCGGGACAGTCCTACGAGCAGTACTTC.

This clonotype was recorded at least ten times. The V gene is TRBV2, the J gene TRBJ2-2, with 8 bases lining up with TRBD2. The CDR3 totals 14 residues. Germline values: CDR1 SNHLY, CDR2 FYNNEI. V lost 6 bases and J lost 4; bases outside the gene matches: 4. The CDR3 protein is CASRLAVITGELFF. The CDR3 coding sequence is TGTGCCAGCAGACTAGCGGTTATCACCGGGGAGCTGTTTTTT.

This clonotype was counted between two and nine times. The V call is TRBV10-3, the J call TRBJ2-3, with D unresolved. The V and J ends lost 5 bases and 4 bases respectively, with 10 bases between them. Germline CDR1 ENHRY, CDR2 SYGVKD. The length of the CDR3 is 13 residues. The CDR3 DNA follows: TGTGCCATCAGTTTTCAGCCCCCAGATACGCAGTATTTT. This codes for CAISFQPPDTQYF.

V and J are TRBV7-2 and TRBJ2-6; tentatively, D is TRBD2 (6 bases). The V and J ends lost 10 bases and 0 bases respectively, with 10 bases between them. From germline, CDR1 is SGHTA and CDR2 FQGNSA. The length of the CDR3 is 14 residues. DNA for the CDR3: TGTGCCATCTCCGGGGGCTCTGGGGCCAACGTCCTGACTTTC. This gives the protein CAISGGSGANVLTF.

Many counts were recorded for this clonotype. This rearrangement joins TRBV27 to TRBJ2-7; 9 nucleotides line up with TRBD1. CDR3 size: 15 residues. Germline lookup yields CDR1 MNHEY and CDR2 SMNVEV (reference sequence). The V and J ends lost 3 bases and 2 bases, in that order; junction bases with no gene match: 5. CDR3 loop: CASSFGTGSPYEQYF. The CDR3 coding sequence is TGTGCCAGCAGTTTCGGGACAGGGAGCCCCTACGAGCAGTACTTC.